One and the same sample provided the 5 T cell receptor beta chains below, sequenced in a study of blood T cell repertoires in COVID-19. Measured with immunoSEQ multiplex PCR; TCRdb has only the in-frame clones, and not every one. The sample shows about 320,000 clones, about 91% of them seen only once. Input material: PBMCs or T cells enriched from blood (not recorded which). The receptors were sampled from a young woman who had recovered from COVID-19.

The V and J genes are TRBV4-3 and TRBJ1-2, with TRBD1 matching over 12 bases. The CDR3 has 18 residues. J lost 4 bases, V lost 0 bases, and 9 bases had no gene match. Germline CDR1 and CDR2: LGHNA and YSLEER. The CDR3 DNA follows: TGCGCCAGCAGCCAAGAGCGGGGACAGGGGGCGTTCAGCTATGGCTACACCTTC. This gives the protein CASSQERGQGAFSYGYTF.

The chain joins TRBV3-1 (or the pseudogene TRBV3-2) to TRBJ2-1; D is unclear. Germline-derived CDR1 and CDR2 are LGHDT and YNNKEL (reference sequence). The CDR3 is 15 amino acids. The V end lost 3 bases, the J end lost 10 bases, and 19 bases lay between the germline ends. The chain's CDR3 is CASSHADRQTQEQFF. CDR3 coding DNA: TGTGCCAGCAGCCATGCCGATAGGCAGACACAGGAGCAGTTCTTC.

The rearrangement uses TRBV28 and TRBJ1-5; TRBD1 is a possible D gene (5 bases). Trimming took 5 bases from V and 5 from J, leaving 10 bases between them. The CDR3 has 13 residues. Germline V gives CDR1 MDHEN, CDR2 SYDVKM. CDR3 sequence: CASSAGVYQPQHF. CDR3 nucleotide sequence: TGTGCCAGCAGTGCGGGGGTTTATCAGCCCCAGCATTTT.

The chain joins TRBV11-2 to TRBJ2-1; 11 bases agree with TRBD2. The germline V gene encodes CDR1 SGHAT and CDR2 FQNNGV. J gave up 4 bases and V 4 bases, and 3 bases lay outside the gene matches. This CDR3 has 15 residues. CDR3 bases: TGTGCCAGCAGCTCCTCTAGCGGGGGGTACAATGAGCAGTTCTTC. Its translation: CASSSSSGGYNEQFF.

The CDR3 loop is CASSGKTGAYGYTF. CDR3 coding DNA: TGTGCCAGCAGCGGAAAGACAGGGGCCTATGGCTACACCTTC. The rearrangement uses TRBV7-9 and TRBJ1-2, with TRBD1 matching over 8 bases. The CDR3 loop spans 14 amino acids. Losses at the gene ends were 5 bases for V and 4 bases for J; bases not matched to a gene: 6. Germline V gives CDR1 SEHNR, CDR2 FQNEAQ (reference sequence).